This TCR beta chain was identified during a study of beta chain features in type 1 diabetes. The study reverse transcribed the entire isolated RNA, so it sequenced expressed TCRB transcripts. There were 3.4 million or so reads on average in the naive, central memory and regulatory T cell samples. Produced via immunoSEQ multiplex PCR; TCRdb's table is partial and in-frame only. The top ten clones hold around 0.08% of a sample with 150,000 or so clones, roughly 60% of them seen once. Whole-study results and caveats: Possibly, sequencing cDNA over-represented cells that had high TCR expression levels. Among type 1 diabetes patients, VDJ junctions had fewer insertions and more deletions. TCRB CDR3s from Type 1 diabetes patients were moderately but significantly shorter in all four CD4+ subsets. The question of HLA type influencing TCRB rearrangement was one that remained unresolved here.

This clone was counted only a few times. Its antigen remains unknown. The V segment lost 4 bases and the J segment 0 bases; nucleotides outside the gene matches: 6. The CDR3 has 17 residues. Germline CDR1 and CDR2: MDHEN and SYDVKM. The receptor was isolated from a man aged 25-45 years with type 1 diabetes. The V and J genes are TRBV28 and TRBJ2-6, with 7 bases that match TRBD1. Specimen: naive CD4+ T cells from blood. The CDR3 DNA reads TGTGCCAGCAGTTCCCCCGGACAGGCCTCTGGGGCCAACGTCCTGACTTTC. It encodes CASSSPGQASGANVLTF.